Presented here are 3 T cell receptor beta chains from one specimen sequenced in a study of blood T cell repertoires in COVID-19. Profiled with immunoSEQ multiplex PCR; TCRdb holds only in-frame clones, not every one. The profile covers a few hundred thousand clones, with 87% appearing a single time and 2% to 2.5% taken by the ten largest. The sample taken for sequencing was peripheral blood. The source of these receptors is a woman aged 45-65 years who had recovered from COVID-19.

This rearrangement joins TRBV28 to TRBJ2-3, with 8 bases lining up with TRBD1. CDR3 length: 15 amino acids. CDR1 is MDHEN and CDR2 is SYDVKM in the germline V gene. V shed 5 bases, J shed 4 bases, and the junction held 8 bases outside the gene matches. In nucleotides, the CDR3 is TGTGCCAGCAGTCCACGACAGGGGAAGGCAGATACGCAGTATTTT. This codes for CASSPRQGKADTQYF.

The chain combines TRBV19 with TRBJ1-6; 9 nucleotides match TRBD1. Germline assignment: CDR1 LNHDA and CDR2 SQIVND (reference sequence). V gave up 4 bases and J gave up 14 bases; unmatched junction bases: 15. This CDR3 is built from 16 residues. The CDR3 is CASSTRGTGSEEALHF. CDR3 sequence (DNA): TGTGCCAGTAGTACTAGAGGGACAGGGAGCGAGGAAGCCCTCCACTTT.

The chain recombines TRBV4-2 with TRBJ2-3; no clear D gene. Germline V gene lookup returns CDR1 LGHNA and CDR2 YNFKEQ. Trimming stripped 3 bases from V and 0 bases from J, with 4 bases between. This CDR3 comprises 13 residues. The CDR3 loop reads CASSQASTDTQYF. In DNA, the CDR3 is TGTGCCAGCAGCCAGGCTAGCACAGATACGCAGTATTTT.